This TCR beta chain is drawn from a study of early T cells in non-severe SARS-CoV-2 infection. V shed 4 bases, J shed 5 bases, and the junction held 8 bases outside the gene matches. The germline CDR1 and CDR2 sequences are LNHNV and YYDKDF (reference sequence). CDR3 length equals 14 residues. Individual cDNA molecules were tagged with unique molecular identifiers, the study reported. From the 5' RACE reads, TCRdb called clonotypes with MiXCR, one entry per CDR3 protein. Counted here are about 64,000 distinct CDR3 sequences, about 17% occurring once; the ten biggest clones make up roughly 10%. This clonotype was recorded a few times.

The sample was whole blood, taken at baseline. The chain employs TRBV15 and TRBJ2-7, with TRBD1 identical over 7 bases. The clonotype originates from an adult who was a healthcare worker with PCR-confirmed SARS-CoV-2 infection or an uninfected control (not recorded which). The CDR3 loop is CATSTEPQGNEQYF. The DNA of the CDR3 is TGTGCCACCAGCACCGAACCACAGGGGAACGAGCAGTACTTC.